These T cell receptor beta chains were read from a single sample in a study of cytomegalovirus exposure and HLA in healthy donors. The assay was immunoSEQ multiplex PCR, and TCRdb's table has in-frame clones only and misses some. The table records 45,000 to 60,000 clones, about 70% of them present only once. The specimen was PBMCs. These receptors originate from a man aged 25 to 40 in good health and CMV-seronegative. The CDR3 runs from the conserved cysteine through the conserved F or W. D genes are given only for firm matches. The size field is filled for only some rows; it gives once, few, many or a size class.

size: .
J: TRBJ2-1
V: TRBV9
D: TRBD1
length: 14
CDR3: CASSMGQNYNEQFF
DNA: TGTGCCAGCAGCATGGGACAGAATTACAATGAGCAGTTCTTC

size: .
J: TRBJ2-1
V: TRBV5-1
D: TRBD1
length: 15
CDR3: CASSSSGGQRNEQFF
DNA: TGCGCCAGCAGCTCCTCAGGGGGCCAGCGAAATGAGCAGTTCTTC

size: few
J: TRBJ1-4
V: TRBV5-1
D: .
length: 14
CDR3: CASSLRGGNEKLFF
DNA: TGCGCCAGCAGCTTGAGGGGTGGTAATGAAAAACTGTTTTTT

size: .
J: TRBJ1-2
V: TRBV12-5
D: .
length: 17
CDR3: CASGLVLGVKANYGYTF
DNA: TGTGCTAGTGGTTTGGTATTAGGGGTTAAAGCTAACTATGGCTACACCTTC

size: .
J: TRBJ2-5
V: TRBV7-6
D: TRBD2
length: 18
CDR3: CASSQTTRLAGGFETQYF
DNA: TGTGCCAGCAGCCAGACCACTCGATTAGCGGGAGGGTTCGAGACCCAGTACTTC

size: .
J: TRBJ2-3
V: TRBV6-5
D: .
length: 15
CDR3: CASRTDSTFTDTQYF
DNA: TGTGCCAGCAGAACGGACTCTACCTTTACAGATACGCAGTATTTT

size: .
J: TRBJ2-1
V: TRBV6-4
D: .
length: 15
CDR3: CASSDSLTSYNEQFF
DNA: TGTGCCAGCAGTGACTCGCTAACTTCCTACAATGAGCAGTTCTTC

size: .
J: TRBJ1-1
V: TRBV19
D: TRBD1
length: 13
CDR3: CASFRQGPTEAFF
DNA: TGTGCCAGTTTCCGACAGGGACCCACTGAAGCTTTCTTT

size: .
J: TRBJ2-5
V: TRBV29-1
D: TRBD1
length: 14
CDR3: CSVGQGAAQETQYF
DNA: TGCAGCGTTGGCCAGGGGGCGGCGCAAGAGACCCAGTACTTC

size: few
J: TRBJ1-2
V: TRBV6-1
D: .
length: 16
CDR3: CASSEANGLLTYGYTF
DNA: TGTGCCAGCAGTGAAGCGAACGGACTGCTAACGTATGGCTACACCTTC

size: .
J: TRBJ2-7
V: TRBV5-5
D: TRBD1
length: 14
CDR3: CASSLTGQSYEQYF
DNA: TGTGCCAGCAGCTTAACGGGACAGTCCTACGAGCAGTACTTC

size: .
J: TRBJ2-7
V: TRBV2
D: TRBD2
length: 17
CDR3: CASSEEEGLAGFDEQYF
DNA: TGTGCCAGCAGTGAAGAGGAAGGACTAGCGGGATTTGACGAGCAGTACTTC

size: few
J: TRBJ1-4
V: TRBV5-6
D: .
length: 16
CDR3: CASSDVPGGPNEKLFF
DNA: TGTGCCAGCAGCGACGTCCCCGGGGGTCCTAATGAAAAACTGTTTTTT

size: .
J: TRBJ1-3
V: TRBV18
D: TRBD1
length: 16
CDR3: CASSPPGRDSGNTIYF
DNA: TGTGCCAGCTCACCCCCGGGACGGGACAGTGGAAACACCATATATTTT

size: .
J: TRBJ2-1
V: TRBV6-1
D: .
length: 14
CDR3: CASSEGGLLDEQFF
DNA: TGTGCCAGCAGTGAGGGAGGACTACTCGATGAGCAGTTCTTC

size: .
J: TRBJ2-7
V: TRBV6-5
D: TRBD2
length: 13
CDR3: CASSNKGLALPYF
DNA: TGTGCCAGCAGTAATAAGGGACTAGCTCTACCTTACTTC

size: .
J: TRBJ1-2
V: TRBV27
D: .
length: 14
CDR3: CASSPVRARDGYTF
DNA: TGTGCCAGCAGCCCGGTCCGGGCGAGGGATGGCTACACCTTC

size: .
J: TRBJ1-1
V: TRBV29-1
D: TRBD1
length: 12
CDR3: CSVSGGRTEAFF
DNA: TGCAGCGTTTCAGGGGGCAGGACTGAAGCTTTCTTT

size: .
J: TRBJ2-1
V: TRBV30
D: .
length: 13
CDR3: CAWSATSFGEQFF
DNA: TGTGCCTGGAGCGCGACTAGTTTCGGTGAGCAGTTCTTC

size: .
J: TRBJ2-1
V: TRBV5-1
D: TRBD2
length: 15
CDR3: CASSFGVAGDNEQFF
DNA: TGCGCCAGCAGCTTCGGGGTAGCGGGAGACAATGAGCAGTTCTTC

size: once
J: TRBJ2-1
V: TRBV30
D: .
length: 12
CDR3: CAWSSRVDEQFF
DNA: TGTGCCTGGAGTAGTCGGGTGGATGAGCAGTTCTTC

size: few
J: TRBJ2-3
V: TRBV2
D: TRBD1
length: 15
CDR3: CASRGQGAGTDTQYF
DNA: TGTGCCAGCAGAGGACAGGGGGCCGGCACAGATACGCAGTATTTT

size: .
J: TRBJ2-1
V: TRBV6-5
D: TRBD2
length: 14
CDR3: CASRRAGDDNEQFF
DNA: TGTGCCAGCCGGCGGGCGGGAGATGACAATGAGCAGTTCTTC

size: .
J: TRBJ1-2
V: TRBV27
D: TRBD1
length: 15
CDR3: CASSLGTASNYGYTF
DNA: TGTGCCAGCAGTTTAGGGACAGCTTCCAACTATGGCTACACCTTC

size: .
J: TRBJ2-3
V: TRBV29-1
D: TRBD2
length: 12
CDR3: CSVELAGDTQYF
DNA: TGCAGCGTTGAACTAGCGGGTGATACGCAGTATTTT

size: once
J: TRBJ1-2
V: TRBV7-8
D: .
length: 15
CDR3: CASSLVPRGSYGYTF
DNA: TGTGCCAGCAGCTTAGTCCCAAGGGGGTCCTATGGCTACACCTTC

size: .
J: TRBJ2-1
V: TRBV29-1
D: .
length: 13
CDR3: CSVAAGGPNEQFF
DNA: TGCAGCGTTGCAGCGGGTGGACCCAATGAGCAGTTCTTC

size: .
J: TRBJ2-7
V: TRBV6-4
D: TRBD2
length: 19
CDR3: CASSEWGLAGEVPPYEQYF
DNA: TGTGCCAGCAGTGAGTGGGGGCTAGCGGGAGAGGTACCCCCCTACGAGCAGTACTTC

size: few
J: TRBJ2-7
V: TRBV6-5
D: .
length: 15
CDR3: CASRAASRATYEQYF
DNA: TGTGCCAGCAGGGCGGCATCCAGGGCCACCTACGAGCAGTACTTC